Presented here are 18 T cell receptor beta chains from one specimen sequenced in a study of cytomegalovirus exposure and HLA in healthy donors (dated by TCRdb to about 2017). The library was generated by the immunoSEQ multiplex PCR assay. For the multiplex PCR, a mixture combining 60 forward primers for TCR Vbeta segments and 13 reverse primers for TCR Jbeta segments was used. TCRdb took over this immuneACCESS table, retaining in-frame rearrangements with V and J assigned. Such tables are incomplete; in checked studies, under half of the missing clones stem from an unresolved V gene, and the remainder is unexplained. A total of about 140,000 clones appear in this sample, 79% of them only once. The top ten constitute about 0.97% of the sample. Input material: PBMCs. The receptors were sampled from a man aged 18-30 years in good health and CMV-seronegative.

The chain is built from TRBV27 and TRBJ1-5; no clear D gene. V lost 6 bases and J lost 5, with 14 bases in between. CDR1 MNHEY and CDR2 SMNVEV come from the germline V gene (reference sequence). The CDR3 runs to 14 residues. CDR3 loop: CASSPGSRYQPQHF. The CDR3 bases are TGTGCCAGCAGCCCAGGTTCTCGGTATCAGCCCCAGCATTTT.

The rearrangement links TRBV7-2 to TRBJ1-5; no firm D call. The CDR3 runs 14 residues. Trimming pared 5 bases from V and 5 bases from J, leaving 13 bases between. Germline CDR1 and CDR2: SGHTA and FQGNSA. In nucleotides, the CDR3 is TGTGCCAGCAGCCCCCCCGGTCGGGATCAGCCCCAGCATTTT. It translates to CASSPPGRDQPQHF.

V is TRBV2 and J is TRBJ2-2; a weak D match, TRBD1 (5 bases). Trimming shortened V by 7 bases and J by 6 bases, and 12 bases separated the two germline ends. Germline values: CDR1 SNHLY, CDR2 FYNNEI. This CDR3 has 13 residues. The DNA for the CDR3 is TGTGCCAGCATAAACCAGGGTGCCGGGGAGCTGTTTTTT. Translation: CASINQGAGELFF.

The chain recombines TRBV15 with TRBJ2-7, with no clear D. CDR3 size: 15 residues. Germline V gene data show CDR1 as LNHNV and CDR2 as YYDKDF (reference sequence). The V gene lost 0 bases and the J gene lost 0 bases, with 9 bases spanning the gap. The CDR3 nucleotides read TGTGCCACCAGCAGAGATCGTACAGTCTCCTACGAGCAGTACTTC. Residues: CATSRDRTVSYEQYF.

This chain connects TRBV25-1 to TRBJ2-2, with D tentatively TRBD1 (5 bases). The CDR3 has 13 amino acids. Trimming shortened V by 4 bases and J by 10 bases, and 13 bases separated the two germline ends. CDR1 is MGHDK and CDR2 is SYGVNS in the germline V gene. DNA for the CDR3: TGTGCCAGCAGTGTAGCAGGGTCGGAGGAGCTGTTTTTT. Encoded protein: CASSVAGSEELFF.

J is TRBJ2-1 and V is TRBV5-6, with TRBD1 matching 8 bases. Germline CDR1 reads SGHDT; CDR2 reads YYEEEE. The junction had 17 bases not matched to a gene; V was cut back by 4 bases and J by 5 bases. The CDR3 is 18 residues long. CDR3 loop: CASSVGPPTGALNNEQFF. DNA for the CDR3: TGTGCCAGCAGCGTTGGGCCGCCGACAGGGGCTCTAAACAATGAGCAGTTCTTC.

V is TRBV19 and J is TRBJ2-5; D is uncertain. CDR3 length: 13 residues. CDR1 and CDR2 from the germline V gene are LNHDA and SQIVND (reference sequence). The ends were cut back, 4 bases at V and 7 bases at J, with 13 bases in the middle. The CDR3 protein is CASSTRVERTQYF. The CDR3 region has the DNA TGTGCCAGTAGTACACGGGTTGAGCGGACCCAGTACTTC.

The chain carries TRBV18 and TRBJ1-2; the D gene is possibly TRBD1 (6 bases). Germline-derived CDR1 and CDR2 are KGHSH and LQKENI. Between the trimmed V and J ends, which lost 5 bases and 4 bases, there was a span of 11 bases. The CDR3 consists of 13 residues. The CDR3 bases are TGTGCCAGCTCATTATCGGACAGCTATGGCTACACCTTC. Translated, it gives CASSLSDSYGYTF.

The chain couples TRBV25-1 to TRBJ1-3, with 8 bases matching TRBD1. The CDR3 sequence is 16 residues long. Germline CDR1 reads MGHDK; CDR2 reads SYGVNS. V trimming: 2 bases; J trimming: 2 bases; junction bases outside the gene matches: 5. The CDR3 protein is CASSEGRTGTGNTIYF. CDR3 DNA: TGTGCCAGCAGTGAAGGGAGGACAGGGACTGGAAACACCATATATTTT.

The chain combines TRBV9 with TRBJ2-7; TRBD2 is a possible D gene (6 bases). The CDR3 has 14 amino acids. Deletions cut 3 bases from V and 3 bases from J, with 13 bases between. Germline CDR1 is SGDLS and CDR2 is YYNGEE. CDR3 DNA sequence: TGTGCCAGCAGCGCCTCCGGCGGGGTCTACGAGCAGTACTTC. Its protein is CASSASGGVYEQYF.

The chain carries TRBV4-3 and TRBJ1-4, with TRBD1 matching 7 bases. This CDR3 spans 15 amino acids. Per the germline V gene, CDR1 is LGHNA and CDR2 is YSLEER. Trimming took 6 bases from V and 6 from J; bases not matched to a gene: 10. Here the CDR3 reads CASSREGRGYEKLFF. As DNA, the CDR3 is TGCGCCAGCAGTCGGGAGGGCAGGGGGTATGAAAAACTGTTTTTT.

As for this clone: One end of the junction fails to match germline, which may point to a read error. This chain links TRBV7-7 with TRBJ1-3, with 10 positions matching TRBD1. CDR3 length equals 15 residues. Germline V CDR1 and CDR2: SSHAT, FNYEAQ (reference sequence). CDR3 residues: CASSSGTGAGNTIYF. As DNA, the CDR3 is TGTGCTAGCAGCTCCGGGACAGGGGCTGGAAACACCATATATTTT.

V and J are TRBV5-4 and TRBJ1-2; D call uncertain. The germline CDR1 and CDR2 sequences are SGHNT and YYREEE (reference sequence). Trimming removed 0 bases from V and 7 bases from J, with 16 bases in between. The CDR3 totals 15 residues. In DNA form, the CDR3 reads TGTGCCAGCAGCTTGGAGGTTTTGGGCGCGGGTGGCTACACCTTC. Translated, it gives CASSLEVLGAGGYTF.

The chain joins TRBV25-1 to TRBJ2-3; the D is unclear. The CDR3 has 12 amino acids. V lost 6 bases and J 1 base, leaving 5 bases between the germline ends. Germline assignment: CDR1 MGHDK and CDR2 SYGVNS. CDR3 loop: CASSAGTDTQYF. The CDR3 DNA follows: TGTGCCAGCAGCGCAGGCACAGATACGCAGTATTTT.

The chain joins TRBV19 to TRBJ2-7; D may be TRBD2 (6 bases). V lost 0 bases, J lost 5 bases, and 11 bases lay in between. This CDR3 has 14 residues. From germline, CDR1 is LNHDA and CDR2 SQIVND (reference sequence). The chain's CDR3 is CASSIDSGGDEQYF. CDR3 nucleotide sequence: TGTGCCAGTAGTATAGACAGCGGAGGGGACGAGCAGTACTTC.

V gene TRBV9 combines with J gene TRBJ1-1, with TRBD1 identical over 10 bases. Germline V gene data show CDR1 as SGDLS and CDR2 as YYNGEE. This CDR3 spans 13 amino acids. Trimming took 7 bases from V and 6 from J; bases not matched to a gene: 6. The CDR3: CASSGQGRPEAFF. CDR3 DNA sequence: TGTGCCAGCTCGGGACAGGGGAGGCCTGAAGCTTTCTTT.

This clone was counted a single time. The V call is TRBV7-9, the J call TRBJ2-5; tentatively, D is TRBD2 (5 bases). Gene TRBJ2-7 matches the end of the DNA better, so the J call may be wrong. CDR1 and CDR2 from the germline V gene are SEHNR and FQNEAQ (reference sequence). CDR3 length: 13 amino acids. The CDR3 spells CASSLSEGYEQYF. CDR3 sequence (DNA): TGTGCCAGCAGCTTATCAGAGGGATACGAGCAGTACTTC.

In this sample, this clone turned up once. V and J are TRBV9 and TRBJ2-7; 8 bases agree with TRBD2. Germline assignment: CDR1 SGDLS and CDR2 YYNGEE. The CDR3 runs to 16 residues. Trimming cost V 2 bases and J 0 bases; bases outside gene matches: 7. CDR3 loop: CASSVGGGSVSYEQYF. As DNA, the CDR3 is TGTGCCAGCAGCGTCGGGGGGGGCTCAGTCTCCTACGAGCAGTACTTC.